The 19 T cell receptor beta chains below all came from one sample that was sequenced in a study of CD4+ T cells in melanoma. The assay was immunoSEQ multiplex PCR, and TCRdb's table has in-frame clones only and misses some. The table lists some 4,600 clones, around 68% of them singletons. Input material: cells from a culture (not recorded whether cultured in vitro). These receptors were collected from a human donor with melanoma.

This chain uses TRBV19 with TRBJ2-1; 11 positions match TRBD2. CDR3 length equals 14 residues. V lost 5 bases to trimming and J lost 4 bases; unmatched junction nucleotides: 1. Germline assignment: CDR1 LNHDA and CDR2 SQIVND (reference sequence). The CDR3 sequence is CASSLAGGYNEQFF. Here the CDR3 DNA reads TGTGCCAGTAGTTTAGCGGGGGGGTACAATGAGCAGTTCTTC.

This clone was recorded only once. The chain links TRBV4-1 to TRBJ1-1, with unresolved D. The germline V and J ends were trimmed by 5 bases and 1 base, with 11 bases remaining between them. The CDR3 is 14 amino acids. CDR1 MGHRA and CDR2 YSYEKL come from the germline V gene. The CDR3 sequence is CASSFRTENTEAFF. The DNA for the CDR3 is TGCGCCAGCAGCTTCCGAACAGAGAACACTGAAGCTTTCTTT.

The J gene is TRBJ2-3, the V gene TRBV10-3; D call uncertain. Trimming stripped 7 bases from V and 2 bases from J, with 16 bases between. Germline CDR1 and CDR2: ENHRY and SYGVKD. This CDR3 comprises 15 residues. CDR3 sequence (DNA): TGTGCCATCAACGCGGACCCGCCCTTCACAGATACGCAGTATTTT. Translating gives CAINADPPFTDTQYF.

The V call is TRBV4-1, the J call TRBJ1-1, with D possibly matching TRBD1 (5 bases). The CDR3 is 14 amino acids. V dropped 0 bases and J dropped 5 bases, with 10 bases sitting between them. Germline V gene sequence: CDR1 MGHRA, CDR2 YSYEKL. CDR3 DNA: TGCGCCAGCAGCCAAGACCAGGGTCGTACTGAAGCTTTCTTT. Amino acids: CASSQDQGRTEAFF.

The rearrangement links TRBV29-1 to TRBJ1-2, with 9 bases lining up with TRBD1. CDR1 SQVTM and CDR2 ANQGSEA come from the germline V gene. After removal of 6 bases from V and 8 bases from J, the junction contained 4 bases not matched to a gene. The CDR3 totals 11 residues. As DNA, the CDR3 is TGCAGCGTGGACAGGGGAATGGGCTACACCTTC. It codes for CSVDRGMGYTF. The full variable domain, rest sourced from reference TRBV29-1 and TRBJ1-2, is SAVISQKPSRDICQRGTSLTIQCQVDSQVTMMFWYRQQPGQSLTLIATANQGSEATYESGFVIDKFPISRPNLTFSTLTVSNMSPEDSSIYLCSVDRGMGYTFGSGTRLTVV.

This rearrangement joins TRBV5-4 to TRBJ2-1; D may be TRBD1 (6 bases). The CDR3 has 13 amino acids. CDR1 and CDR2 from the germline V gene are SGHNT and YYREEE (reference sequence). The V and J ends lost 4 bases and 8 bases respectively, with 13 bases between them. The CDR3 is CASSRGGRDEQFF. For the CDR3, the DNA is TGTGCCAGCAGCCGTGGGGGCCGGGATGAGCAGTTCTTC.

This sequence joins TRBV7-3 and TRBJ2-3; TRBD2 matches 10 bases. Germline CDR1 SGHTA, CDR2 FQGTGA. The CDR3 runs 18 residues. The trim removed 1 base at V and 6 bases at J, leaving 13 bases unmatched. DNA for the CDR3: TGTGCCAGCAGCTTAAGGGGCGTTGGAGCGGGGGGGTTCGATACGCAGTATTTT. It translates to CASSLRGVGAGGFDTQYF.

V usage is TRBV7-9 and J usage is TRBJ2-7, with D possibly matching TRBD2 (6 bases). Between the trimmed V and J ends, which lost 4 bases and 3 bases, there was a span of 16 bases. The CDR3 totals 15 residues. CDR1 SEHNR and CDR2 FQNEAQ come from the germline V gene (reference sequence). CDR3 DNA sequence: TGTGCCAGCAGCTCTAACGTCGGGAGTCACTACGAGCAGTACTTC. Protein: CASSSNVGSHYEQYF.

The chain uses TRBV28 and TRBJ2-7, with 11 bases matching TRBD1. The J segment lost 0 bases and the V segment lost 5 bases, leaving 15 bases of the junction unmatched. CDR3 length: 19 residues. Germline lookup yields CDR1 MDHEN and CDR2 SYDVKM. In DNA form, the CDR3 reads TGTGCCAGCAGTCCAACCGGGACTAGGGGGACAGGGGGCTCCTACGAGCAGTACTTC. Translation gives CASSPTGTRGTGGSYEQYF.

The CDR3 is CATSRDSLSFF. The DNA of the CDR3 is TGTGCCACCAGCAGAGATTCCCTGTCGTTTTTT. The chain couples TRBV15 to TRBJ2-2; D remains ambiguous. Between the trimmed V and J ends, which lost 0 bases and 16 bases, there was a span of 9 bases. Germline CDR1 reads LNHNV; CDR2 reads YYDKDF (reference sequence). The CDR3 runs to 11 residues. Supplemented by reference TRBV15 and TRBJ2-2, the full variable domain reads DAMVIQNPRYQVTQFGKPVTLSCSQTLNHNVMYWYQQKSSQAPKLLFHYYDKDFNNEADTPDNFQSRRPNTSFCFLDIRSPGLGDTAMYLCATSRDSLSFFGEGSRLTVL.

This clone was seen a few times. V is TRBV10-3 and J is TRBJ1-3; a weak D match, TRBD1 (6 bases). Germline loops: CDR1 ENHRY, CDR2 SYGVKD. The CDR3 contains 14 residues. V dropped 5 bases and J dropped 2 bases, with 10 bases sitting between them. The CDR3 nucleotides are TGTGCCATCAGTAGACAGGAGGCTGGAAACACCATATATTTT. It yields the protein CAISRQEAGNTIYF.

This rearrangement joins TRBV30 to TRBJ1-5, with D perhaps matching TRBD1 (6 bases). The CDR3 spans 13 residues. With 5 bases removed from V and 8 bases from J, the gap between germline ends came to 16 bases. Germline V gene data show CDR1 as GTSNPN and CDR2 as SVGIG (reference sequence). CDR3 region: CAWGHREGKPQHF. CDR3 nucleotide sequence: TGTGCCTGGGGACACAGGGAGGGAAAGCCCCAGCATTTT.

A few counts support this clone. J is TRBJ1-1 and V is TRBV5-4, with no clear D. Trimming took 4 bases from V and 3 from J, leaving 19 bases between them. Germline CDR1 reads SGHNT; CDR2 reads YYREEE (reference sequence). This CDR3 has 16 amino acids. The CDR3 reads CASSPDQESMDTEAFF. DNA for the CDR3: TGTGCCAGCAGCCCGGATCAGGAGAGTATGGACACTGAAGCTTTCTTT.

This clone showed up just once. The sample holds other DNA sequences that translate to the same CDR3. The chain joins TRBV25-1 to TRBJ1-1; perhaps TRBD1 as D (5 bases). CDR1 is MGHDK and CDR2 is SYGVNS in the germline V gene. V was pared by 1 base and J by 8 bases, with 8 bases between. The CDR3 covers 12 residues. This CDR3 is CASSELGTEAFF. The CDR3 region has the DNA TGTGCCAGCAGTGAATTGGGGACGGAAGCTTTCTTT.

J is TRBJ1-1 and V is TRBV13, with D maybe TRBD1 (5 bases). The germline V and J ends were trimmed by 5 bases and 8 bases, with 15 bases remaining between them. Germline V gene lookup returns CDR1 PRHDT and CDR2 FYEKMQ (reference sequence). This CDR3 region has 13 residues. CDR3 loop: CASSPSAGTEAFF. CDR3 in DNA: TGTGCCAGCAGCCCATCAGCCGGGACGGAAGCTTTCTTT.

The CDR3 DNA follows: TGTGCCAGCAGTCGCCCGTCCCGGGAGACCCAGTACTTC. It specifies CASSRPSRETQYF. The chain recombines TRBV7-9 with TRBJ2-5, with no clear D. Germline V gives CDR1 SEHNR, CDR2 FQNEAQ (reference sequence). The CDR3 spans 13 residues. The V end was cut by 6 bases, the J end by 5 bases, with 13 bases between.

This chain uses TRBV19 with TRBJ2-5; 7 bases align to TRBD1. CDR1 LNHDA and CDR2 SQIVND come from the germline V gene (reference sequence). This CDR3 is 13 amino acids long. With V trimmed by 5 bases and J by 4 bases, 4 bases remained unmatched. The CDR3 loop is CASSATGVETQYF. The CDR3 nucleotides are TGTGCCAGTAGTGCAACAGGGGTAGAGACCCAGTACTTC.

The chain employs TRBV30 and TRBJ2-7; TRBD1 is a possible D gene (7 bases). Germline V CDR1 and CDR2: GTSNPN, SVGIG (reference sequence). The length of the CDR3 is 12 residues. V shed 4 bases and J shed 3 bases, with 10 bases lying between them. The CDR3 sequence is CAWTGGGYEQYF. Here the CDR3 DNA reads TGTGCCTGGACAGGGGGAGGCTACGAGCAGTACTTC.

This clone showed up just once. The genes are TRBV9 and TRBJ1-1; TRBD1 is a possible D gene (5 bases). From germline, CDR1 is SGDLS and CDR2 YYNGEE. The length of the CDR3 is 13 residues. V gave up 3 bases and J gave up 10 bases, with 16 bases separating them. For the CDR3, the DNA is TGTGCCAGCAGCGCCGACCCCAGGGAGGCAGCTTTCTTT. It encodes CASSADPREAAFF.